The entry below gives a single T cell receptor (beta chain) sequence along with its context. This clone appeared once. Its target antigen remains unknown. No base quality information exists; no much larger clone differs at one position. The cohort comprised 666 healthy bone marrow donors. Cohort members were all nominally healthy when sampled, although unrecorded immune exposures were likely present. The donor tested CMV seronegative and was one of the 352 seronegative cohort members. Every donor gave a peripheral blood sample, and the peripheral blood mononuclear cells from that sample were used for TCR beta sequencing. Genomic DNA extraction from the blood cell samples was performed with the Qiagen DNeasy Blood Extraction Kit. The data were taken from a study of cytomegalovirus exposure and HLA in healthy donors (dated by TCRdb to about 2017). Turning to the overall study: An earlier analysis of approximately 640 of the donors reported roughly 300 Gb of sequence data and 117 million unique TCR beta sequences from 150 million to 200 million T cells. Roughly 300 gigabases of sequencing data and roughly 90 million unique TCR sequences were included in an early release covering roughly 600 HLA-typed donors. Of the 300 to 500 genotyped donors, 81% were placed in the genetic ancestry cluster associated with self-reported Caucasian donors. The study aimed to test whether signatures of past pathogen exposure could be identified by cataloging public T cell receptors. Using immunosequencing, the study profiled T cell repertoires from 500 to 800 subjects and related those repertoires to cytomegalovirus serostatus. Along with the roughly 670-subject first cohort, a separate validation cohort of around 110 different subjects was used. To predict cytomegalovirus infection status, the study brought together high-throughput TCR immunosequencing, statistical association of individual TCRs with disease status, and machine learning. A later analysis re-analyzed previously published TCR beta repertoires from about 730 donors and added high-resolution HLA genotyping to study TCR occurrence patterns. Rather than using new phenotypic data, the later analysis identified candidate immune exposures from TCR beta sequences and from how often those sequences occurred across donors. An earlier analysis of roughly 600 of the donors used high-throughput TCR beta sequencing to judge whether each TCR beta V gene segment behaved as functional or pseudogenic. Donor age, sex, ethnicity and CMV serostatus were compiled alongside the repertoire data. Genome-wide SNP genotypes for about three fifths of the roughly 670 donors were used in a later genetic analysis, which treated that subset as a discovery cohort. All discovery cohort repertoires had been generated on a single sequencing platform. HLA typing covered class I and class II loci at four-digit resolution. Typing coverage differed by locus: A, B, C, DRB1 and DQB1 were typed in roughly 620-640 donors, DQA1 in 500 to 550, DPA1 in approximately 610, and DPB1 in just under 490. About 5 DR-DQ haplotypes were handled as single units for association and clustering, since linkage in the cohort was strong. On average, roughly 200,000 unique TCR beta nucleotide sequences were sequenced per donor among roughly 430 genotyped donors of the cohort, with approximately 18% of those sequences being non-productive. General study outcomes and caveats: A cluster of highly shared sequence variants was judged likely to be a technical artifact of the sequencing pipeline. Some IMGT-functional V segments, including TRBV6-2 and TRBV6-3, could not be distinguished by the 87-base-pair reads and were therefore excluded. A later genetic analysis associated a missense DCLRE1C variant with V-gene and J-gene trimming of TCR beta chains, and an independent cohort replicated the association. A later analysis reported that several top co-occurrence clusters appeared linked to parvovirus B19, influenza, CMV and Epstein-Barr virus. Because counts were too low, roughly 16 rarely observed V segments, including chromosome 9 orphons, were left out of the earlier analysis of a few hundred of the donors. The study listed 164 TCR beta chains as associated with cytomegalovirus. Linkage disequilibrium might explain the correlated functional status among segregating V segments, but an unknown experimental factor could not be ruled out. Across donors, most TCR sequences were observed very rarely, whereas some public TCRs were present in many individuals. Compared with equally common non-associated chains, HLA-associated TCR beta chains in a later analysis were more clonally expanded and had lower generation probabilities. Assigning TCR associations to individual alleles was difficult when HLA alleles, especially DR and DQ, strongly co-occurred. This cohort had only TCR beta chains sequenced, and the lack of alpha or paired-chain data limited which features could be detected. Because some donors lacked HLA typing at each locus, the association tests relied only on the typed subset. An earlier analysis of 450 to 750 of the donors showed that most TCR beta V segments appeared in productive rearrangements either about 87% or about 30% of the time, which broadly matched IMGT annotations. In a later genetic analysis, fewer N-insertions in productive TCRs were reported among donors in an Asian-associated ancestry cluster than the 666-donor mean. It was suggested by the authors that the approach could potentially be generalized to other disease states and immunological phenotypes. A later analysis found that TCR association rates varied across HLA loci, with DRB1 alleles showing the most associated TCRs and HLA-C alleles the fewest. Roughly uniform sequencing depth across donors was assumed in presence/absence analyses, although this assumption may not hold. In a later analysis, around 17,000 TCR beta sequences were associated with specific HLA alleles at a false discovery rate of 0.05. The classifier was reported to diagnose cytomegalovirus status with high specificity and sensitivity in both the original and validation cohorts. Three of the identified cytomegalovirus-associated TCR beta chains were confirmed in vitro to be specific for cytomegalovirus antigens. A further reported finding was that TCR beta sequences accurately predicted the HLA-A and HLA-B alleles for most subjects in the first cohort. Immune exposure information for the cohort was limited to CMV serostatus. According to a later analysis, most CMV-associated TCR beta chains appeared to be HLA-restricted, and the HLA associations seemed to be driven largely by CMV exposure.

The CDR3 numbers 13 residues from cysteine through phenylalanine. Of the read, only the CDR3 DNA is kept; its 39 bases are in frame from base 1. V and J are truncated by 0 bases and 7 bases respectively, leaving an intervening sequence of 9 bases. Looking up the germline V gene yields CDR1 SGHVS and CDR2 FQNEAQ. The receptor library was made with the immunoSEQ multiplex PCR assay. For the multiplex PCR, a mixture combining 60 forward primers for TCR Vbeta segments and 13 reverse primers for TCR Jbeta segments was used. Amplification of the CDR3 region of rearranged TCR beta genes was performed with a multiplex PCR assay on genomic DNA. On the Illumina HiSeq System, the amplified TCR beta libraries were sequenced as 87-base-pair reads. As for how the authors treated the data: A later analysis counted about 82 million unique TCR beta chains across the roughly 700 repertoires, and around 9.9 million of these chains were shared by at least two donors. Raw reads were error-corrected and collapsed into unique sequences by a nearest-neighbor algorithm in which closely related sequences were merged to remove PCR and sequencing errors. CDR3 sequences were aligned to IMGT reference sequences to assign V, D and J gene segments. For a sequence to be retained, at least a six-nucleotide match to both a V gene segment and a J gene segment was required. Rearrangements were called productive when the CDR3 lacked stop codons and stayed in frame with V and J; all others were non-productive. CDR3 was defined by IMGT convention, running from the second conserved V-encoded cysteine to the conserved J-encoded phenylalanine. The earlier analysis of about 620 of the donors excluded sequences that lacked an unambiguous match to a single V gene segment. An earlier analysis of 587 of the donors called V segments functional above 56.7% productive rearrangements and segregating when the between-donor standard deviation exceeded 5%. A statistical classification framework was built for diagnosing cytomegalovirus status from the catalog of TCR beta chain sequences. In a later analysis, V and J genes were assigned by comparing TCR nucleotide sequences against IMGT/GENE-DB human TR gene sequences. In a later analysis, CDR3 sequences and most-parsimonious VDJ recombination scenarios were assigned using the TCRdist pipeline. In a later analysis, every TCR beta chain was defined by the combination of its CDR3 amino acid sequence and its V-gene family, and reads without a unique V-gene family were dropped. A later analysis removed several hundred highly shared, low-generation-probability nucleotide sequences to deal with suspected cross-contamination and a sequencing artifact. A later analysis calculated a clonal expansion index for each public chain from normalized within-repertoire ranks of inferred template counts. In a later analysis, generation probabilities were computed with a VDJ recombination model fitted to out-of-frame rearrangements, and the resulting probabilities were checked against IGoR. In a later analysis, TCR-TCR, TCR-HLA and TCR-CMV co-occurrence was scored with hypergeometric tests, and a repertoire-size bias correction was applied to TCR pairs. In a later analysis, false discovery rates were estimated by permuting HLA or CMV assignments 20 times. In a later analysis, co-occurring TCRs were grouped using DBSCAN, and TCRdist sequence similarity was added for clustering within HLA-allele-positive subsets. Repertoires with fewer than 30,000 or more than 120,000 public chains were left out of co-occurrence clustering, as were about 5 repertoires with anomalous nucleotide sharing. Here the immuneACCESS table is served through TCRdb, limited to in-frame sequences with V and J called. Missing clones are a known gap in these copies; in checked studies unresolved V genes cover under half, and the rest lacks a known reason. The DNA was the basis for D and trimming; V, J and clone size are from that table. A total of 100,000 to 150,000 clones appear in this sample, 65% to 90% of them only once. The biggest ten clones account for 0.7% of the sample.

The receptor was isolated from a man younger than 35 in good health and CMV-seronegative. Sequenced input: PBMCs. The rearrangement joined TRBV7-8 to TRBJ1-2; no D gene call is confident. The CDR3 loop reads CASSLAASGGYTF. The DNA sequence reads TGTGCCAGCAGCTTAGCCGCTTCCGGTGGCTACACCTTC.